These T cell receptor beta chains were read from a single sample in a study of blood T cells in healthy people across ages. One entry per CDR3 protein results from TCRdb running MiXCR on the 5' RACE reads. The sample consists of hundreds of thousands of distinct CDR3 sequences, 49% of them appearing once. Source material: blood. The receptors shown here come from a woman aged 60-75 years in good health. The CDR3 runs from the conserved cysteine through the conserved F or W. D genes are given only for firm matches. Clone size is shown for a subset of rows, as once, few, many or a class of expanded clone.

V gene: TRBV3-1
J gene: TRBJ2-3
clone size: -
D gene: -
CDR3 DNA: TGTGCCAGCAGCCAATCGTGGCTAGGCGGCGATACGCAGTATTTT
CDR3 protein: CASSQSWLGGDTQYF

V gene: TRBV18
J gene: TRBJ1-4
clone size: few
D gene: -
CDR3 DNA: TGTGCCAGCTCACCACTTTCGACAGTCCTTAATGAAAAACTGTTTTTT
CDR3 protein: CASSPLSTVLNEKLFF

V gene: TRBV4-2
J gene: TRBJ2-3
clone size: -
D gene: TRBD2
CDR3 DNA: TGTGCCAGCAGCCAAGAGATGGGCCTAGCGGGCAGGGAGGTAGATACGCAGTATTTT
CDR3 protein: CASSQEMGLAGREVDTQYF

V gene: TRBV6-2/TRBV6-3
J gene: TRBJ2-3
clone size: -
D gene: -
CDR3 DNA: TGTGCCAGCAGTTACGCGGGGGATACGCAGTATTTT
CDR3 protein: CASSYAGDTQYF

V gene: TRBV24-1
J gene: TRBJ2-3
clone size: -
D gene: TRBD2
CDR3 DNA: TGTGCCACCAGTGATGCGCGGGAGAGCCCCGGTAATACGCAGTATTTT
CDR3 protein: CATSDARESPGNTQYF

V gene: TRBV18
J gene: TRBJ2-2
clone size: -
D gene: -
CDR3 DNA: TGTGCCAGCTCACCACCTGCTGCCGCGAACACCGGGGAGCTGTTTTTT
CDR3 protein: CASSPPAAANTGELFF

V gene: TRBV2
J gene: TRBJ1-6
clone size: few
D gene: -
CDR3 DNA: TGTGCCAGCAACGAACGTGTGGGTCTTTCACCCCTCCACTTT
CDR3 protein: CASNERVGLSPLHF

V gene: TRBV5-1
J gene: TRBJ2-3
clone size: -
D gene: -
CDR3 DNA: TGCGCCAGCAGCTTGGAGGTACAGGCCTCTGATACGCAGTATTTT
CDR3 protein: CASSLEVQASDTQYF

V gene: TRBV9
J gene: TRBJ2-5
clone size: -
D gene: TRBD1
CDR3 DNA: TGTGCCTCAGGGGGAGAATGGGAGACCCAGTACTTC
CDR3 protein: CASGGEWETQYF

V gene: TRBV7-9
J gene: TRBJ2-7
clone size: -
D gene: -
CDR3 DNA: TGTACCAGCAGCTTAGCGCGAAGGGGGTACTCCGACGAGCAGTACTTC
CDR3 protein: CTSSLARRGYSDEQYF

V gene: TRBV5-8
J gene: TRBJ2-7
clone size: -
D gene: TRBD2
CDR3 DNA: TGTGCCAGCAGCCCGGGCGGACTAGCGGGAGCCAACGAGCAGTACTTC
CDR3 protein: CASSPGGLAGANEQYF

V gene: TRBV12-3/TRBV12-4
J gene: TRBJ2-2
clone size: once
D gene: TRBD2
CDR3 DNA: TGTGCCAGCAGTTTCGGTCTAGCGGGATACGGGGAGCTGTTTTTT
CDR3 protein: CASSFGLAGYGELFF

V gene: TRBV25-1
J gene: TRBJ2-7
clone size: -
D gene: TRBD1
CDR3 DNA: TGTGCCTGCAGGGGGACGGCTTCTCCCTACGAGCAGTACTTC
CDR3 protein: CACRGTASPYEQYF

V gene: TRBV10-3
J gene: TRBJ2-3
clone size: few
D gene: -
CDR3 DNA: TGTGCCATGTCAACAACTGTGGAAGGCACAGATACGCAGTATTTT
CDR3 protein: CAMSTTVEGTDTQYF

V gene: TRBV2
J gene: TRBJ2-2
clone size: -
D gene: -
CDR3 DNA: TGTGCCAGCAGTGACGGTACCGCCGGGGAGCTGTTTTTT
CDR3 protein: CASSDGTAGELFF

V gene: TRBV10-3
J gene: TRBJ1-1
clone size: -
D gene: TRBD1
CDR3 DNA: TGTGCCATCAGTGAGTCGCCAGGGGGCGGTAGAAACACTGAAGCTTTCTTT
CDR3 protein: CAISESPGGGRNTEAFF

V gene: TRBV2
J gene: TRBJ2-1
clone size: -
D gene: -
CDR3 DNA: TGTGCCAGCAGTGCGGAGGGGGGTTTGGATGAGCAGTTCTTC
CDR3 protein: CASSAEGGLDEQFF

V gene: TRBV20-1
J gene: TRBJ2-4
clone size: -
D gene: TRBD2
CDR3 DNA: TGCAGTGCTAGCGGGAGGAGTGACATTCAGTACTTC
CDR3 protein: CSASGRSDIQYF

V gene: TRBV28
J gene: TRBJ2-7
clone size: -
D gene: -
CDR3 DNA: TGTGCCAGCAGTTACGACTACAGCGCCTGGAGCTCCTACGAGCAGTACTTC
CDR3 protein: CASSYDYSAWSSYEQYF

V gene: TRBV4-3
J gene: TRBJ2-3
clone size: -
D gene: TRBD1
CDR3 DNA: TGCGCCAGCAGCCAAGACGGGAAGCTCAGGGGGCTGATAGGGTCTACACACACAGATACGCAGTATTTT
CDR3 protein: CASSQDGKLRGLIGSTHTDTQYF

V gene: TRBV6-1
J gene: TRBJ2-1
clone size: -
D gene: -
CDR3 DNA: TGTGCCAGCAGCCACCCAGCCCTAGAGAGAAGCTCCTACAATGAGCAGTTCTTC
CDR3 protein: CASSHPALERSSYNEQFF

V gene: TRBV7-2
J gene: TRBJ1-4
clone size: -
D gene: -
CDR3 DNA: TGTGCCAGCAGCCGGACTGGGGGGATGGGCGATGAAAAACTGTTTTTT
CDR3 protein: CASSRTGGMGDEKLFF

V gene: TRBV15
J gene: TRBJ1-6
clone size: -
D gene: TRBD1
CDR3 DNA: TGTGCCACCAGCAGAGTGAGGGGGCGAATGAATAATTCACCCCTCCACTTT
CDR3 protein: CATSRVRGRMNNSPLHF

V gene: TRBV5-1
J gene: TRBJ2-3
clone size: -
D gene: TRBD2
CDR3 DNA: TGCGCCAGCAGCCTCGTCGGGAGGGCCTTAGATACGCAGTATTTT
CDR3 protein: CASSLVGRALDTQYF

V gene: TRBV7-2
J gene: TRBJ1-2
clone size: few
D gene: -
CDR3 DNA: TGTGCCAGCAGTAAGCTCCCTGGCTACACCTTC
CDR3 protein: CASSKLPGYTF

V gene: TRBV6-2/TRBV6-3
J gene: TRBJ2-7
clone size: -
D gene: TRBD1
CDR3 DNA: TGTGCCAGCAGTACCATAGGGACAGCCTACGAGCAGTACTTC
CDR3 protein: CASSTIGTAYEQYF

V gene: TRBV7-9
J gene: TRBJ2-2
clone size: few
D gene: -
CDR3 DNA: TGTGCCAGCAAAGGGGGAGCAGAAACCGGGGAGCTGTTTTTT
CDR3 protein: CASKGGAETGELFF

V gene: TRBV20-1
J gene: TRBJ1-1
clone size: -
D gene: -
CDR3 DNA: TGCAGTGCTAGATCAGGGACCACTGAGGCTTTCTTT
CDR3 protein: CSARSGTTEAFF

V gene: TRBV12-3/TRBV12-4
J gene: TRBJ2-3
clone size: -
D gene: -
CDR3 DNA: TGTGCCAGCAGTTCTGGGGGGTTGATGTCAGATACGCAGTATTTT
CDR3 protein: CASSSGGLMSDTQYF